The clone carrying this T cell receptor (beta chain) appeared many times. This sample is drawn from a study of blood T cell repertoires in COVID-19. For the study at large: In each case, the material was cDNA or gDNA derived from T cells, B-cell-depleted T cells, or PBMCs.

Authors' analysis steps: Reference gene primer amplification yielded estimated nucleated cell counts. Generated by immunoSEQ multiplex PCR, the TCRdb table keeps only in-frame clones and is missing some. V, J and clone size are taken as reported in that table, and D and trimming were inferred from the DNA itself. Here the sample spans roughly 100,000 clones, 70% to 80% being singletons. The source is a man in his 60s with active or convalescent COVID-19. Material: peripheral blood.

The DNA of the CDR3 is TGTGCCAGCAGCTTGGCGAGGGGGACCCAAAACACTGAAGCTTTCTTT. It specifies CASSLARGTQNTEAFF. The genes are TRBV5-5 and TRBJ1-1; D may be TRBD1 (6 bases). Trimming took off 0 bases at V and 2 bases at J, with 14 bases between the two ends. Per the germline V gene, CDR1 is SGHKS and CDR2 is YYEKEE (reference sequence). This CDR3 is 16 amino acids long.